The T cell receptor beta chain described here comes from a study of T cells in Graves' hyperthyroidism and ophthalmopathy. Active moderate-to-severe ophthalmopathy, Clinical Activity Score at least 3, NOSPECS at least 4, under 3 months' duration. Using around 10 ml of fresh peripheral blood, PBMCs were prepared. Germline V gene lookup returns CDR1 SGHTA and CDR2 FQGTGA. The CDR3 length is 16 residues. With 3 bases removed from V and 6 bases from J, the gap between germline ends came to 19 bases. Regions amplified from RNA transcripts were the TCR beta CDR3 regions. First-round RT-PCR with HTBI primers amplified the TCR CDR3 region. TCRdb redid the calling of the multiplex PCR reads with MiXCR, one entry per CDR3 protein. The table has about 640,000 distinct CDR3 sequences, around 15% seen once; the top ten hold around 12%. This clonotype was observed at least ten times. Its antigen is not identified.

General study results and limits: Ophthalmopathy was distinguished from stable hyperthyroidism by 13 V-J signatures.

The clonotype comes from a woman aged 50 to 65 with Graves' ophthalmopathy. V gene TRBV7-3 combines with J gene TRBJ2-3; the D call may be TRBD1 or TRBD2 (5 bases each). The sample was blood. The CDR3 region has the DNA TGTGCCAGCAGCTTTGGCACGGGACCCTCGGGGGATACGCAGTATTTT. Translated: CASSFGTGPSGDTQYF.